The rows below give T cell receptor beta chains drawn from one sample of a study of blood T cells in healthy people across ages. TCRdb itself ran the 5' RACE reads through MiXCR, one entry per CDR3 protein. The table records about 800,000 distinct CDR3 sequences, 20% to 25% of them present only once. The same data also contributed to another study, on T cells of mothers and their children.

The source material was blood. These receptors were collected from a boy under 18 in good health. Both conserved end residues are part of each CDR3. The D gene is left open where the match is weak. Only some rows state a clone size, as once, few, many or a class for expanded clones.

cdr3_aa cdr3_nt j_call v_call clone_size d_call
CSVVGTGVAKNIQYF TGCAGCGTTGTAGGGACAGGGGTAGCCAAAAACATTCAGTACTTC TRBJ2-4 TRBV29-1 . TRBD1
CASSSLEAMWEQYF TGTGCCAGCAGCTCTTTGGAGGCTATGTGGGAGCAGTACTTC TRBJ2-7 TRBV11-1 few .
CASSTLRGSEQYF TGTGCCAGCAGCACGCTTCGAGGTAGCGAGCAGTACTTC TRBJ2-7 TRBV7-2 . .
CAPQTRSNEKLFF TGTGCCCCACAGACGCGGAGTAATGAAAAACTGTTTTTT TRBJ1-4 TRBV24-1 few .
CASSQVRGIEQYF TGTGCCAGCAGCCAAGTACGGGGGATCGAGCAGTACTTC TRBJ2-7 TRBV14 few .
CASSLTSGVNNEQFF TGCGCCAGCAGCTTGACTAGCGGGGTAAACAATGAGCAGTTCTTC TRBJ2-1 TRBV5-1 . TRBD2
CAINTNDGIRLDYGYTF TGTGCCATCAATACTAACGACGGGATCCGGCTGGACTATGGCTACACCTTC TRBJ1-2 TRBV10-3 . .
CASSWDPGLAYEQYF TGTGCCAGCAGCTGGGACCCGGGACTAGCTTACGAGCAGTACTTT TRBJ2-7 TRBV7-9 . TRBD2
CASSPGTSGLAKNIQYF TGTGCCAGCTCACCAGGGACTAGCGGGCTAGCCAAAAACATTCAGTACTTC TRBJ2-4 TRBV18 few TRBD2
CASSALIGGNQPQHF TGTGCCAGCAGTGCGTTGATAGGGGGCAATCAGCCCCAGCATTTT TRBJ1-5 TRBV2 few .